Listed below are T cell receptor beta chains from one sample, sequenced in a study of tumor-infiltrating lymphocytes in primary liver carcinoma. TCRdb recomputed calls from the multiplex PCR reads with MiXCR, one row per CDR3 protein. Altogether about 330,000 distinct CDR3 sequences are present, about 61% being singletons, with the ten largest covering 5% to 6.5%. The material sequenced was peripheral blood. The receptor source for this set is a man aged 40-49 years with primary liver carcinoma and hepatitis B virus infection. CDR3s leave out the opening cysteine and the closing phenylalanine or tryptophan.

TISDPDRSTSGNTIY	TRBV10-3	TRBJ1-3
AICEPNSNTEAF	TRBV10-3	TRBJ1-1
ASTPTALYEQY	TRBV11-2	TRBJ2-7
ASRRDKAGYT	TRBV6-2/TRBV6-3	TRBJ1-2
ASSLDQEKLF	TRBV5-6	TRBJ1-4
ASSSGLGAYEQY	TRBV19	TRBJ2-7
ASSLKGTYTEAF	TRBV11-1	TRBJ1-1
ASSQGSGGTTHEQL	TRBV4-3	TRBJ2-1
ASSPRWGLPGEGEQF	TRBV5-4	TRBJ2-1
ASSLGVPGELL	TRBV6-5	TRBJ2-2
AISVAGMNTEAF	TRBV10-3	TRBJ1-1
ASCNGVGYT	TRBV28	TRBJ1-2
ASSYILVDRGTEAF	TRBV6-5	TRBJ1-1
ASSLGREGHNKQF	TRBV11-1	TRBJ2-1
ASRTGNTEAF	TRBV12-3/TRBV12-4	TRBJ1-1
SSKTGSKDEQY	TRBV29-1	TRBJ2-7
VSSPNRGGRETQY	TRBV6-5	TRBJ2-5
GSSLDRGEQY	TRBV11-3	TRBJ2-7
SVEMVGSYY	TRBV29-1	TRBJ2-7
TSSLAAGELF	TRBV5-4	TRBJ2-2
ASSLGTSSLF	TRBV28	TRBJ2-1
ASSLVTGSGYGYT	TRBV5-1	TRBJ1-2
ASRRRGSINTEAF	TRBV12-3/TRBV12-4	TRBJ1-1
ASSSGQFSTESF	TRBV11-1	TRBJ1-1
AARTGETQY	TRBV5-4	TRBJ2-5
ARSLGGGQYEQY	TRBV11-2	TRBJ2-7
ASRKTGVSYEQY	TRBV28	TRBJ2-7
VSSLTNGKETQY	TRBV11-2	TRBJ2-5
ASSFGPKAQH	TRBV28	TRBJ1-5
ASGATAYEQY	TRBV11-2	TRBJ2-7
ASSQGQGPSQTQY	TRBV4-1	TRBJ2-5
ASSLLSDGQAEQY	TRBV28	TRBJ2-7
ASSVQGTSGFGY	TRBV7-2	TRBJ2-7
ASSESGNTEAF	TRBV2	TRBJ1-1
ASKPQTGASNLPQH	TRBV6-1	TRBJ1-5
ASSYTTGDNSPLH	TRBV6-5	TRBJ1-6
ASSEQGAGIGELF	TRBV6-1	TRBJ2-2
ACSLGTGAYNEQF	TRBV11-2	TRBJ2-1
ASSLAGDHEQY	TRBV7-9	TRBJ2-7
ACSLGQGGETQY	TRBV11-1	TRBJ2-5
ASSFVNGSPLH	TRBV6-1	TRBJ1-6
VSSFQVEAYEQY	TRBV11-2	TRBJ2-7
ATRQVDEQY	TRBV10-2	TRBJ2-7
ASSSYQGAVNSALH	TRBV12-3/TRBV12-4	TRBJ1-6
ASSEARVSGYT	TRBV6-1	TRBJ1-2
ASREPTSYEQY	TRBV5-1	TRBJ2-7
SVAKTGLGSWELF	TRBV29-1	TRBJ2-2
ASSSTAHSGANVLA	TRBV11-3	TRBJ2-6
ASNAWGSNQPQH	TRBV2	TRBJ1-5
ASSFPGQGRFEQY	TRBV12-3/TRBV12-4	TRBJ2-7
VSGYGQGLF	TRBV6-5	TRBJ2-2
ASSLAGDTQY	TRBV5-4	TRBJ2-3
ASSRGQGAQMDEAF	TRBV5-1	TRBJ1-1
SVEKAYIEQL	TRBV29-1	TRBJ2-1